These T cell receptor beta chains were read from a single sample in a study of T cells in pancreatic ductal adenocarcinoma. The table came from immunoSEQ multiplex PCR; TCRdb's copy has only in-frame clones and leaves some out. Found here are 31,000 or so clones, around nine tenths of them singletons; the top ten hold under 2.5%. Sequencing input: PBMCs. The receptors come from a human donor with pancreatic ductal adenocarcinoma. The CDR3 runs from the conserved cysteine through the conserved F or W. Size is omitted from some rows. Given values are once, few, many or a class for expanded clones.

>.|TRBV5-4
CASSLAGPLEETQYF
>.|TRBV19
CASSVLGADGYTF
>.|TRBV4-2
CASSQGVGEVDEQYF
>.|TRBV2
CASSQGGLAGVDTQYF
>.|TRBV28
CASSLRGGRTDTQYF
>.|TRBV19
CASSRRSSGNTIYF
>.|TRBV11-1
CASSRTSGNSYEQYF
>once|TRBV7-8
CASRRQRGPSTGELFF
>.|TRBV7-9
CASSLAGVSETQYF
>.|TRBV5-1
CASSPEEGAGTEAFF
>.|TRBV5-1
CASGLYRDRGAGELFF
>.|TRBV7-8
CASSPRPGTSGRRRETQYF
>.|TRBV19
CASRRRLAGGTGELFF
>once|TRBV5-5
CASSGRPGQGEQFF
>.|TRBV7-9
CASSFGTSAYEQYF
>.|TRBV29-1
CSVEDWGRSFGEQYF
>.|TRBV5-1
CASSALAGGTGELFF
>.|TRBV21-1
CASSTNSGRVSYNEQFF